The present entry profiles one TCR beta chain with its context. These data originate in a study of blood T cell repertoires in COVID-19. For the study at large: There were acute and convalescent COVID-19 samples, and they came from the United States, Italy and Spain. Nucleic acid was either cDNA or gDNA, and it came from T cells, B-cell-depleted T cells, or PBMCs.

Per the original methods: Amplification from reference gene primers served as the basis for estimated nucleated cell counts. Sequenced by immunoSEQ multiplex PCR; TCRdb stores in-frame clones only, minus some. V and J calls and clone size follow that table, whereas D and trimming were derived from the DNA. This sample carries around 260,000 clones, around four fifths of them seen once, and the ten largest clones take roughly 9.4%. V was pared by 5 bases and J by 6 bases, with 3 bases of the junction left unmatched. Per germline, CDR1 SGHVS and CDR2 FQNEAQ. The CDR3 loop spans 13 amino acids. V gene TRBV7-8 combines with J gene TRBJ2-1, with 8 bases identical to TRBD2. Sequenced: peripheral blood. The origin of this receptor is a woman in her forties or fifties who had recovered from COVID-19. DNA for the CDR3: TGTGCCAGCAGCCCGCTAGCGGGCAATGAGCAGTTCTTC. This codes for CASSPLAGNEQFF.